These 17 T cell receptor beta chains were sequenced from one sample in a study of cytomegalovirus exposure and HLA in healthy donors. Use of 60 Vbeta and 13 Jbeta primers characterized the PCR. Generated by immunoSEQ multiplex PCR, the TCRdb table keeps only in-frame clones and is missing some. The sample holds 150,000 to 200,000 clones; around 81% are singletons and the top ten take approximately 5%. The specimen was PBMCs. All receptors come from a woman aged 18-29 years in good health and CMV-seropositive.

This chain links TRBV6-5 with TRBJ1-5; D perhaps matches TRBD1 (6 bases). CDR1 is MNHEY and CDR2 is SVGAGI in the germline V gene. This CDR3 is 15 amino acids long. With 6 bases removed from V and 3 bases from J, the gap between germline ends came to 15 bases. The CDR3 loop is CASRKQGPSNQPQHF. The CDR3 DNA follows: TGTGCCAGCAGAAAACAGGGACCATCCAATCAGCCCCAGCATTTT.

The chain links TRBV5-4 to TRBJ2-1; D is uncertain. Germline V gene data show CDR1 as SGHNT and CDR2 as YYREEE (reference sequence). V shed 4 bases and J shed 5 bases, with 13 bases lying between them. This CDR3 is 14 amino acids long. CDR3 region: CASSGQPRDNEQFF. The CDR3 bases are TGTGCCAGCAGCGGTCAACCCCGGGACAATGAGCAGTTCTTC.

J is TRBJ2-3 and V is TRBV7-9; no clear D. CDR3 length: 12 amino acids. Trimming pared 6 bases from V and 2 bases from J, leaving 6 bases between. Germline CDR1 and CDR2: SEHNR and FQNEAQ (reference sequence). The CDR3, as DNA: TGTGCCAGCAGTGGGCTCACAGATACGCAGTATTTT. Translating gives CASSGLTDTQYF.

This chain links TRBV7-2 with TRBJ2-7, with no clear D. Germline V gene data show CDR1 as SGHTA and CDR2 as FQGNSA. The ends were cut back, 2 bases at V and 0 bases at J, with 11 bases in the middle. The CDR3 runs to 15 residues. CDR3 in DNA: TGTGCCAGCAGCTTAAGGCAGGTTTACTCCTACGAGCAGTACTTC. Translated, it gives CASSLRQVYSYEQYF.

The gene calls are TRBV5-6 and TRBJ2-3, with 15 bases lining up with TRBD2. V dropped 4 bases and J dropped 0; count of bases not matched to a gene: 9. Looked up from germline, CDR1 is SGHDT and CDR2 is YYEEEE. The CDR3 spans 19 residues. In DNA, the CDR3 is TGTGCCAGCAGCATTCCGGGACTAGCGGGGGGAACTAGCACAGATACGCAGTATTTT. Its translation: CASSIPGLAGGTSTDTQYF.

The V gene is TRBV7-2, the J gene TRBJ1-6; 11 positions agree with TRBD1. The CDR3 covers 14 residues. CDR1 is SGHTA and CDR2 is FQGNSA in the germline V gene. V trimming: 3 bases; J trimming: 9 bases; junction bases outside the gene matches: 1. In DNA, the CDR3 is TGTGCCAGCAGCTTGGGACAGGGGGGTTCACCCCTCCACTTT. Its protein product is CASSLGQGGSPLHF.

The chain uses TRBV4-1 and TRBJ1-1, with 7 bases aligning to TRBD1. This CDR3 is 14 amino acids long. V gave up 2 bases and J gave up 1 base; unmatched junction bases: 1. Germline CDR1 MGHRA, CDR2 YSYEKL. CDR3 residues: CASSQHRGNTEAFF. The CDR3 DNA reads TGCGCCAGCAGCCAACACAGGGGGAACACTGAAGCTTTCTTT.

This chain joins TRBV6-5 and TRBJ1-1; 9 nucleotides line up with TRBD1. Germline values: CDR1 MNHEY, CDR2 SVGAGI. Trimming removed 5 bases from V and 4 bases from J; junction bases left unmatched: 5. This CDR3 has 14 amino acids. CDR3 protein: CASSTQGASTEAFF. The DNA of the CDR3 is TGTGCCAGCAGTACACAGGGGGCGAGCACTGAAGCTTTCTTT.

The rearrangement joins TRBV7-9 to TRBJ1-3; D is undetermined. CDR1 is SEHNR, CDR2 FQNEAQ, per germline (reference sequence). This CDR3 has 14 amino acids. V was cut by 5 bases and J by 0 bases, with 8 bases left in between. Written as DNA, the CDR3 is TGTGCCAGCAGCCCGCGTCACTCTGGAAACACCATATATTTT. This encodes CASSPRHSGNTIYF. The full variable domain, in which reference TRBV7-9 and TRBJ1-3 provide the parts outside the CDR3, is DTGVSQNPRHKITKRGQNVTFRCDPISEHNRLYWYRQTLGQGPEFLTYFQNEAQLEKSRLLSDRFSAERPKGSFSTLEIQRTEQGDSAMYLCASSPRHSGNTIYFGEGSWLTVV.

This chain joins TRBV5-6 and TRBJ2-3; weak D call: TRBD2 (5 bases). CDR3 length: 16 residues. The V end was cut by 4 bases, the J end by 6 bases, with 21 bases between. From germline, CDR1 is SGHDT and CDR2 YYEEEE. The CDR3 nucleotides read TGTGCCAGCAGCCACTCGGGATCGGCCGTGATGGATACGCAGTATTTT. Translating it yields CASSHSGSAVMDTQYF.

V gene TRBV4-1 combines with J gene TRBJ2-5; 7 bases are a match to TRBD1. The CDR3 has 14 amino acids. Germline CDR1 reads MGHRA; CDR2 reads YSYEKL. V was clipped by 3 bases and J by 5 bases; unmatched bases: 6. The DNA of the CDR3 is TGCGCCAGCAGCCAGCCCGACAGGGATGAGACCCAGTACTTC. It codes for CASSQPDRDETQYF.

J is TRBJ1-2 and V is TRBV13; 8 nucleotides agree with TRBD1. Trimming at V came to 2 bases and at J to 3 bases, leaving 5 bases not matched to a gene. The CDR3 consists of 15 residues. From germline, CDR1 is PRHDT and CDR2 FYEKMQ (reference sequence). For the CDR3, the DNA is TGTGCCAGCAGCTTAAGGTCAGGGGGCGACTATGGCTACACCTTC. It encodes CASSLRSGGDYGYTF.

The chain couples TRBV5-4 to TRBJ2-2, with a tentative D call TRBD2 (5 bases). CDR1 and CDR2 from the germline V gene are SGHNT and YYREEE (reference sequence). This CDR3 is 14 amino acids long. The V end lost 2 bases, the J end lost 4 bases, and 9 bases lay between the germline ends. CDR3: CASSFQLATGELFF. Written as DNA, the CDR3 is TGTGCCAGCAGCTTCCAGCTAGCCACCGGGGAGCTGTTTTTT.

As regards this clone: Its ends do not fully match the called genes, so a read error is possible. J is TRBJ1-2 and V is TRBV4-2, with unresolved D. Germline V gene data show CDR1 as LGHNA and CDR2 as YNFKEQ. The CDR3 is 15 residues long. The CDR3 bases are TGTGCCAGCACCCAAAGAGTGGACGTAGGAGGGGGCTACACCTTC. Translating it yields CASTQRVDVGGGYTF.

The CDR3 sequence: CASSLAHRGGSYNEQFF. CDR3 DNA: TGTGCCAGCAGCTTAGCTCATCGTGGAGGCTCCTACAATGAGCAGTTCTTC. V gene TRBV11-2 combines with J gene TRBJ2-1, with a tentative D call TRBD2 (5 bases). The CDR3 is made up of 17 amino acids. The germline V and J ends were trimmed by 1 base and 0 bases, with 13 bases remaining between them. The germline CDR1 and CDR2 sequences are SGHAT and FQNNGV.

V is TRBV29-1 and J is TRBJ2-7; 7 bases are shared with TRBD1. Trimming took 7 bases from V and 3 from J; bases not matched to a gene: 3. Germline CDR1 is SQVTM and CDR2 is ANQGSEA. This CDR3 spans 11 amino acids. The CDR3 loop reads CSARQGYEQYF. CDR3 DNA: TGCAGCGCAAGACAGGGCTACGAGCAGTACTTC.

This chain uses TRBV7-8 with TRBJ1-1; 8 positions agree with TRBD1. The CDR3 has 16 amino acids. Trimming at V came to 5 bases and at J to 2 bases, leaving 10 bases not matched to a gene. CDR1 and CDR2 (germline): SGHVS, FQNEAQ. CDR3 protein: CASSPSRGRGNTEAFF. For the CDR3, the DNA is TGTGCCAGCAGCCCATCCAGGGGGCGGGGAAACACTGAAGCTTTCTTT.